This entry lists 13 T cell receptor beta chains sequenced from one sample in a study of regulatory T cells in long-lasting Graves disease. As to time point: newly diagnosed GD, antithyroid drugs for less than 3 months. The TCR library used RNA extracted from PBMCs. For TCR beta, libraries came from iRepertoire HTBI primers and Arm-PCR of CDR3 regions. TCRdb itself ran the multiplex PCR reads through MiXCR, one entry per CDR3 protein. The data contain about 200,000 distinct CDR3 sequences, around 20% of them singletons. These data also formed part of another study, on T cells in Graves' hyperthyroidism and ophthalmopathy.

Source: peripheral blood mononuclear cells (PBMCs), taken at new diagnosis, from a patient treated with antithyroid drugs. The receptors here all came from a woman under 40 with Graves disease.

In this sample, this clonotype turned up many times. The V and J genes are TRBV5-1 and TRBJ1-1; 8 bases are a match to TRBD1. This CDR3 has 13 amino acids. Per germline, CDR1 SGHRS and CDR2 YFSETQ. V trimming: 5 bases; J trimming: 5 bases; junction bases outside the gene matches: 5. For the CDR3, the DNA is TGCGCCAGCAGGCAGGGGGCAGGAACTGAAGCTTTCTTT. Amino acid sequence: CASRQGAGTEAFF.

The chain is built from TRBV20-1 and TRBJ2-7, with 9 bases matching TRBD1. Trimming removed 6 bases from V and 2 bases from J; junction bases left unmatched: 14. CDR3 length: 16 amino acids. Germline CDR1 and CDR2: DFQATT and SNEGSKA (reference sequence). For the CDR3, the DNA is TGCAGTGCGAGGGACAGGGCCGAACCCCGGACCTACGAGCAGTACTTC. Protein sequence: CSARDRAEPRTYEQYF.

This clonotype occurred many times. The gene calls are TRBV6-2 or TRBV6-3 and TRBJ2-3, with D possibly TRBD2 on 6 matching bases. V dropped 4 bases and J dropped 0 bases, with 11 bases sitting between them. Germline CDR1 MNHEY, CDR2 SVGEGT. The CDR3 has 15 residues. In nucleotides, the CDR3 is TGTGCCAGCAGTTGGCGGGACCCGAGCACAGATACGCAGTATTTT. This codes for CASSWRDPSTDTQYF.

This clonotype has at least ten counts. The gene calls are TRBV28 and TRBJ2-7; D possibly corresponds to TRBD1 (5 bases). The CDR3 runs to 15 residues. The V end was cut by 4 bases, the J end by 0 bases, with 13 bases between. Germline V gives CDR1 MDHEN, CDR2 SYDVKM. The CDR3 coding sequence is TGTGCCAGCAGTTCCCCGCAAAGGGGCTCCTACGAGCAGTACTTC. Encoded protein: CASSSPQRGSYEQYF.

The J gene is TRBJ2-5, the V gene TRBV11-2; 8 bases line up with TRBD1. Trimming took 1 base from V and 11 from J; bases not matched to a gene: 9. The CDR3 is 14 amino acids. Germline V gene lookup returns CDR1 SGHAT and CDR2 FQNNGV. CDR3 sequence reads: CASSLGTGQGAQYF. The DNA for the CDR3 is TGTGCCAGCAGCTTAGGGACAGGGCAAGGAGCGCAGTACTTC.

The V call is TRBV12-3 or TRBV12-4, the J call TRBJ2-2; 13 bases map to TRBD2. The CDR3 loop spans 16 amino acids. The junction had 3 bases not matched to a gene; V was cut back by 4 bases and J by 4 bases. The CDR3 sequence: CASSSRLAGGTGELFF. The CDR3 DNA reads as TGTGCCAGCAGTTCCCGACTAGCGGGAGGCACCGGGGAGCTGTTTTTT.

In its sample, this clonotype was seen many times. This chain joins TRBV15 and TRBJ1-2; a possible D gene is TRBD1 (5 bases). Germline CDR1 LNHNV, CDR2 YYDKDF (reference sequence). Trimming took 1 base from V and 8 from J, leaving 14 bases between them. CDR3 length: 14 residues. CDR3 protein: CATSRAGGGNGYTF. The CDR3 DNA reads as TGTGCCACCAGCAGAGCCGGCGGGGGAAACGGCTACACCTTC. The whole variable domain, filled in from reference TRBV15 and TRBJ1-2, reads DAMVIQNPRYQVTQFGKPVTLSCSQTLNHNVMYWYQQKSSQAPKLLFHYYDKDFNNEADTPDNFQSRRPNTSFCFLDIRSPGLGDTAMYLCATSRAGGGNGYTFGSGTRLTVV.

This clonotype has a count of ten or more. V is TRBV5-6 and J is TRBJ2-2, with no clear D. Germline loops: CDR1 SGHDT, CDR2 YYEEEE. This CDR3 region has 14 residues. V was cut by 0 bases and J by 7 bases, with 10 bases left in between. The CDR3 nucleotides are TGTGCCAGCAGCTTGGGACGAGTACGCGGGGAGCTGTTTTTT. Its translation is CASSLGRVRGELFF.

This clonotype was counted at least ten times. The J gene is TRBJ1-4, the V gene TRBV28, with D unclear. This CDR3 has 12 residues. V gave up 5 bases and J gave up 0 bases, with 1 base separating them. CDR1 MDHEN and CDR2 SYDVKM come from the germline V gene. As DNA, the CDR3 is TGTGCCAGCAGTACAACTAATGAAAAACTGTTTTTT. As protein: CASSTTNEKLFF.

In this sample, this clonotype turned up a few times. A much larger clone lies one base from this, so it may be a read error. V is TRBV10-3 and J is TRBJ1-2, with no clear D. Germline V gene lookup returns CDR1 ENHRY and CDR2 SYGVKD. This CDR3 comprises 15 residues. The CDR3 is CAVSDLSLSNYGYTF. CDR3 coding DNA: TGTGCCGTCAGTGACTTGTCCCTTTCTAACTATGGCTACACCTTC.

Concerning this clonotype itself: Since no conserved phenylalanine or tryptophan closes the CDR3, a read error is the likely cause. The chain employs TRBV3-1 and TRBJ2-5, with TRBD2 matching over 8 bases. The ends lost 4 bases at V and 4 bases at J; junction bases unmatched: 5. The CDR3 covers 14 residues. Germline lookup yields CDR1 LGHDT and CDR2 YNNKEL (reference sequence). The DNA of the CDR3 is TGTGCCAGCAGCCTTCGGGGGGGAGCAGAGACCCAGTACTCC. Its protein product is CASSLRGGAETQYS.

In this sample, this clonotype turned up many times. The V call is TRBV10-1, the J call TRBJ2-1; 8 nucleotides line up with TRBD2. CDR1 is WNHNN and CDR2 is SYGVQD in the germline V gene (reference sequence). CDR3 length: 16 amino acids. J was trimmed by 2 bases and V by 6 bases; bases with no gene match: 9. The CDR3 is CASSDLRLATYNEQFF. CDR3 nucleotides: TGCGCCAGCAGCGACTTGAGACTAGCGACCTACAATGAGCAGTTCTTC.

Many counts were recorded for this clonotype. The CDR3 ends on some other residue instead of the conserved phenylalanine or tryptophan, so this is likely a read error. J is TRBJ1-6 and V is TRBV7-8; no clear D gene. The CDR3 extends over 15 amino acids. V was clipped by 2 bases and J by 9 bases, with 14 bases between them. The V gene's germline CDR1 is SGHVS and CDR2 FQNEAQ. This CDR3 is CASSLRSGGFSPLHS. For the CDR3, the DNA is TGTGCCAGCAGCTTACGGTCAGGCGGCTTTTCACCCCTCCACTCT.